This T cell receptor (beta chain) appears in the sequencing data of a study of beta chain features in type 1 diabetes. Regarding the study as a whole: It was not settled here whether HLA type affects TCRB rearrangement. All four CD4+ subsets of Type 1 diabetes patients contained TCRB CDR3s that were moderately but significantly shorter.

CD4+ naive, central memory, regulatory and stem cell-like memory cells were sorted via CD45RO/CCR7/CD25/CD127/CD95/CD27. Reverse transcription of all isolated RNA meant that expressed TCRB transcripts were sequenced. Naive, central memory and regulatory T cell samples averaged approximately 3.8 million reads. TCRdb's copy holds only in-frame clones and misses some; the assay was immunoSEQ multiplex PCR. The data contain a few hundred thousand clones, 10% to 15% of them singletons. With respect to this clone: Its matching antigen is unknown.

Germline trimming cut 4 bases from V and 1 base from J; bases unmatched to any gene: 13. CDR1 GTSNPN and CDR2 SVGIG come from the germline V gene (reference sequence). The CDR3 sequence is 16 residues long. The TCR originated in a young woman with type 1 diabetes. This rearrangement joins TRBV30 to TRBJ2-7, with 7 bases lining up with TRBD1. Sequencing input: naive CD4+ T cells from blood. This CDR3 reads CAWKHRTGYLSYEQYF. CDR3 nucleotides: TGTGCCTGGAAACACAGGACAGGCTATCTGTCCTACGAGCAGTACTTC.